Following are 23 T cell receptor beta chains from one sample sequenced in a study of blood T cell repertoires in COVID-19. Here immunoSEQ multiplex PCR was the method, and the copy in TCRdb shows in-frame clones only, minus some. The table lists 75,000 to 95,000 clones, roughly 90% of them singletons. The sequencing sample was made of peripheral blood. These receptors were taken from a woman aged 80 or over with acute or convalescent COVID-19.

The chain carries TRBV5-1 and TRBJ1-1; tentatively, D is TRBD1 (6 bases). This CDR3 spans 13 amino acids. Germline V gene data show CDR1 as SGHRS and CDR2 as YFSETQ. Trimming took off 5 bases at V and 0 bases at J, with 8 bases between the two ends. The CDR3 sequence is CASRGQMNTEAFF. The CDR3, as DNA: TGCGCCAGCAGAGGACAGATGAACACTGAAGCTTTCTTT.

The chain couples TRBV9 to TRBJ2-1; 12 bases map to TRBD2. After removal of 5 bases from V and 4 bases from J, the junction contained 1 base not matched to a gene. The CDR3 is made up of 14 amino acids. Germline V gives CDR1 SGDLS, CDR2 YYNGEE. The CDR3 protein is CASSTSGGYNEQFF. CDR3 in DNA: TGTGCCAGCAGTACTAGCGGGGGGTACAATGAGCAGTTCTTC.

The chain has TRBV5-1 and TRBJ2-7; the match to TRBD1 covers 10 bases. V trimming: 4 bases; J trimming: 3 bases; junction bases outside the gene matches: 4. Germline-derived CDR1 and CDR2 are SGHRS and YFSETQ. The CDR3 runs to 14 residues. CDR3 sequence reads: CASSTGQGNYEQYF. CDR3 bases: TGCGCCAGCAGCACGGGACAGGGGAACTACGAGCAGTACTTC. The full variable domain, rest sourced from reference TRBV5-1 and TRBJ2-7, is KAGVTQTPRYLIKTRGQQVTLSCSPISGHRSVSWYQQTPGQGLQFLFEYFSETQRNKGNFPGRFSGRQFSNSRSEMNVSTLELGDSALYLCASSTGQGNYEQYFGPGTRLTVT.

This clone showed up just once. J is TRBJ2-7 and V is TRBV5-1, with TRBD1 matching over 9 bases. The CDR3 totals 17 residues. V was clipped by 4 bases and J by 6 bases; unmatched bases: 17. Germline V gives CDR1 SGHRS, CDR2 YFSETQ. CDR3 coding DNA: TGCGCCAGCAGCGTCCGCAGCCGTGGACAGGGGTTGGGCGAGCAGTACTTC. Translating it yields CASSVRSRGQGLGEQYF.

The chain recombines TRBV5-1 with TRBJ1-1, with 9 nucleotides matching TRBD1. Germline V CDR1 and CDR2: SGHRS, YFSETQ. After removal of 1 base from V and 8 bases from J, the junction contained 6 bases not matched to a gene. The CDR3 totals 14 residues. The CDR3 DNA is TGCGCCAGCAGCTTGTCCAACACAGGGGGCGAAGCTTTCTTT. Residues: CASSLSNTGGEAFF.

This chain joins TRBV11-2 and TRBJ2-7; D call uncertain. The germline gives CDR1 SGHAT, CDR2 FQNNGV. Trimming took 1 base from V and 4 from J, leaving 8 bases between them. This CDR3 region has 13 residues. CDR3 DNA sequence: TGTGCCAGCAGCTTAGGGCAATCTTACGAGCAGTACTTC. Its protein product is CASSLGQSYEQYF.

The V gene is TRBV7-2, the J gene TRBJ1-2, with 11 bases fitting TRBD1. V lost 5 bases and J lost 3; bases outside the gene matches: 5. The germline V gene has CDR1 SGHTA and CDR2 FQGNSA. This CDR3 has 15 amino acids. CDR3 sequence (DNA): TGTGCCAGCAGCCCAGGACAGGGGGCCGACTATGGCTACACCTTC. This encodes CASSPGQGADYGYTF.

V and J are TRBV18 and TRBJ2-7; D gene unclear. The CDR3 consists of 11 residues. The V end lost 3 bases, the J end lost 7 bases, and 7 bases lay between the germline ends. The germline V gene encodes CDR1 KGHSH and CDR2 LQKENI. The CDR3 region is CASSPSVEQYF. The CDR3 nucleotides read TGTGCCAGCTCACCCTCGGTAGAGCAGTACTTC.

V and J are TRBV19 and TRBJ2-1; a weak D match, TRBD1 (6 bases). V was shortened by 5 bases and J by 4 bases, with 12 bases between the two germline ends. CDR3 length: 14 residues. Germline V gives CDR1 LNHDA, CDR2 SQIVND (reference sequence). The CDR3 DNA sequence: TGTGCCAGTAGTGTGGCAGGGGCTTACAATGAGCAGTTCTTC. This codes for CASSVAGAYNEQFF. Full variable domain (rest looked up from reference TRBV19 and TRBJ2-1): DGGITQSPKYLFRKEGQNVTLSCEQNLNHDAMYWYRQDPGQGLRLIYYSQIVNDFQKGDIAEGYSVSREKKESFPLTVTSAQKNPTAFYLCASSVAGAYNEQFFGPGTRLTVL.

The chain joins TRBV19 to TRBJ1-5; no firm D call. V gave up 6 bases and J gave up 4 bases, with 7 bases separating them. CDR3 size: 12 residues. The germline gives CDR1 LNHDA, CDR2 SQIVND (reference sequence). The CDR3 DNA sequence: TGTGCCAGTAGCCTCAGGAATCAGCCCCAGCATTTT. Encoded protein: CASSLRNQPQHF.

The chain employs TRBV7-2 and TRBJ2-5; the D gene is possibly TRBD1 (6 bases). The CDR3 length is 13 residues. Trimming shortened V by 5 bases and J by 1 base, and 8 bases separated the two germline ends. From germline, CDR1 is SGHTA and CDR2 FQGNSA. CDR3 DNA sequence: TGTGCCAGCAGCAGAGGGGGCCAAGAGACCCAGTACTTC. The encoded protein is CASSRGGQETQYF. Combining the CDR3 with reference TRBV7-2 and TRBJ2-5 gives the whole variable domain GAGVSQSPSNKVTEKGKDVELRCDPISGHTALYWYRQSLGQGLEFLIYFQGNSAPDKSGLPSDRFSAERTGGSVSTLTIQRTQQEDSAVYLCASSRGGQETQYFGPGTRLLVL.

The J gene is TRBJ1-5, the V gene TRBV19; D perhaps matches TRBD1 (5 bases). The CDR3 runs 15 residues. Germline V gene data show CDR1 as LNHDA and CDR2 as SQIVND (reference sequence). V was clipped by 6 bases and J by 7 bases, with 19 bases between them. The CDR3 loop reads CASRISQGEGQPQHF. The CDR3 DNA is TGTGCCAGTAGAATCAGTCAAGGGGAGGGACAGCCCCAGCATTTT.

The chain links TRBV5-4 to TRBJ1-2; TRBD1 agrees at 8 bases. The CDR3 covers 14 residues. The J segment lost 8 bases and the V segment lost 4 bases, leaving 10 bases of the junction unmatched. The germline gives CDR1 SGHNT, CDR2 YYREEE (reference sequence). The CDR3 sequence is CASSRMDRADGYTF. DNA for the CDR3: TGTGCCAGCAGCCGAATGGACAGGGCGGACGGCTACACCTTC.

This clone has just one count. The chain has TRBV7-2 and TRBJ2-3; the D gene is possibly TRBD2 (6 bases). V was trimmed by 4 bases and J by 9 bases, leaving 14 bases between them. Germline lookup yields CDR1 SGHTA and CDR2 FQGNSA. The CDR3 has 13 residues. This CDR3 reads CASSSGSGGTQYF. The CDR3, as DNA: TGTGCCAGCAGCTCCGGAAGCGGAGGGACGCAGTATTTT.

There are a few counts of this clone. CDR3 amino acids: CASRIRLAGAYEQYF. Written as DNA, the CDR3 is TGTGCCAGCAGAATCAGACTAGCGGGGGCCTACGAGCAGTACTTC. This chain links TRBV2 with TRBJ2-7, with TRBD2 matching 12 bases. The germline V gene has CDR1 SNHLY and CDR2 FYNNEI. Losses at the gene ends were 6 bases for V and 2 bases for J; bases not matched to a gene: 5. The CDR3 covers 15 residues.

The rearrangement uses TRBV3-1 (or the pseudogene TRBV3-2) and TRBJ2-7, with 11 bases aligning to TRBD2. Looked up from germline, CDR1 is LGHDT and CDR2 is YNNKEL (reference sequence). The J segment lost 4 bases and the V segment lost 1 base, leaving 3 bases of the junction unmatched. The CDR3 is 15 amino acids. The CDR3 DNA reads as TGTGCCAGCAGCCAAGGACTAGCGGGATCGTACGAGCAGTACTTC. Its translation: CASSQGLAGSYEQYF.

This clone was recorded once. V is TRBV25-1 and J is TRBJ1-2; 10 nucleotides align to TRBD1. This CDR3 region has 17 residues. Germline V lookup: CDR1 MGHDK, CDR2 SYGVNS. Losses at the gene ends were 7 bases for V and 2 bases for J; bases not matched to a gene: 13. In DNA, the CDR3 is TGTGCCAGCAACAACGAGGGACAGGGGCTAGAAAACTATGGCTACACCTTC. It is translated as CASNNEGQGLENYGYTF.

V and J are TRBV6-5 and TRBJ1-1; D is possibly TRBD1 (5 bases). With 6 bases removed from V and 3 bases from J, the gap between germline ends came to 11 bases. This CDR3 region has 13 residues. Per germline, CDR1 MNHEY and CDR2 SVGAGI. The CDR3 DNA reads TGTGCCAGCAGATCCCTAGGGGACACTGAAGCTTTCTTT. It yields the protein CASRSLGDTEAFF.

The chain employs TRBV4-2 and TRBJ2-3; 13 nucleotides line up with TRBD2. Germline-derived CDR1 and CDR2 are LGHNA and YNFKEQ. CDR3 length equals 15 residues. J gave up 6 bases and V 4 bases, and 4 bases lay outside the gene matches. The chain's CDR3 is CASSPTSGRPDTQYF. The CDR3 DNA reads TGTGCCAGCAGCCCGACTAGCGGGAGGCCGGATACGCAGTATTTT.

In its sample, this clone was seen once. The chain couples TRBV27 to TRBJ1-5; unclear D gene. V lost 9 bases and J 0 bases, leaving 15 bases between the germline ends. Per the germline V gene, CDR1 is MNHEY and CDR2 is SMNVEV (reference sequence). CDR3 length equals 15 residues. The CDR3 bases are TGTGCCAGGAAAGGGAGACCTTATAGCAATCAGCCCCAGCATTTT. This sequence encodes CARKGRPYSNQPQHF.

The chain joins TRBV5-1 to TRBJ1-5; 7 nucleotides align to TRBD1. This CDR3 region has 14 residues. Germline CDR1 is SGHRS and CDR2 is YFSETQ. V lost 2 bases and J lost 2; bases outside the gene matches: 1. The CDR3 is CASSLGTGNQPQHF. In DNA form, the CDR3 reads TGCGCCAGCAGCTTAGGGACAGGCAATCAGCCCCAGCATTTT. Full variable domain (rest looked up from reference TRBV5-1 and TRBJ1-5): KAGVTQTPRYLIKTRGQQVTLSCSPISGHRSVSWYQQTPGQGLQFLFEYFSETQRNKGNFPGRFSGRQFSNSRSEMNVSTLELGDSALYLCASSLGTGNQPQHFGDGTRLSIL.

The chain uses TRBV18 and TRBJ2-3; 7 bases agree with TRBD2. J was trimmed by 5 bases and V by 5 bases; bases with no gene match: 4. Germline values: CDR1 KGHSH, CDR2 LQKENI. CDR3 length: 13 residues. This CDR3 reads CASSGRDGDTQYF. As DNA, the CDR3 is TGTGCCAGCTCAGGGAGGGACGGAGATACGCAGTATTTT.

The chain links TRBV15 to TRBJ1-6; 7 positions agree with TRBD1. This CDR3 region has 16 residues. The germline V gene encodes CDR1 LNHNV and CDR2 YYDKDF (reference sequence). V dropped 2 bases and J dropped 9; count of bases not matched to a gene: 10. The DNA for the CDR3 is TGTGCCACCAGCAGAACTAAAACAGGGGTAGGTTCACCCCTCCACTTT. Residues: CATSRTKTGVGSPLHF.